Included here is one T cell receptor beta chain sequence, with context. A quantity of about 0.5 to 1 ug RNA underwent reverse transcription using random hexamers. TCR beta CDR3 was amplified by immunoSEQ multiplex PCR. This amplification extended across 54 Vbeta and 13 Jbeta segments. TCRdb itself ran the immunoSEQ multiplex PCR reads through MiXCR, one entry per CDR3 protein. Of more than 250,000 distinct CDR3 sequences listed, under 95% are singletons. This sample stems from a study of CD8 T cells in Susac syndrome. Germline V lookup: CDR1 LNHDA, CDR2 SQIVND (reference sequence). CDR3 length: 13 residues. V dropped 7 bases and J dropped 7 bases, with 11 bases sitting between them. The multiple sclerosis controls, all treatment-naive patients, had relapsing-remitting disease that was stable or active.

Input material: CD4+ T cells from PBMCs. The clonotype was recovered from a human donor with multiple sclerosis. The chain joins TRBV19 to TRBJ1-6; D ambiguous. This CDR3 is CASKEAINSPLHF. CDR3 nucleotides: TGTGCCAGTAAGGAGGCGATAAATTCACCCCTCCACTTT.